This TCR beta chain stems from a study of cytomegalovirus exposure and HLA in healthy donors listed by TCRdb under 2017. Notes on the research overall: An earlier analysis of a few hundred of the donors reported approximately 280 Gb of sequence data and 117 million unique TCR beta sequences obtained from about 180 million T cells. All discovery cohort repertoires had been generated using a single sequencing platform. In addition to the first cohort of around 670 subjects, a separate validation cohort of approximately 130 different subjects was used. Class I and class II HLA loci were covered by the typing at four-digit resolution. The study used immunosequencing to profile the T cell repertoires of hundreds of subjects and linked those repertoires to cytomegalovirus serostatus. The aim of the study was to test whether cataloging public T cell receptors could identify signatures of past pathogen exposure. In a later analysis, previously published TCR beta repertoires from 600 to 850 donors were re-analyzed and high-resolution HLA genotyping was added so that TCR occurrence patterns could be studied. Four or five DR-DQ haplotypes were handled as single units for association and clustering because linkage in the cohort was strong. To predict cytomegalovirus infection status, the study brought together high-throughput TCR immunosequencing, statistical association of individual TCRs with disease status, and machine learning. Of the 350 to 400 genotyped donors, approximately 82% fell in the genetic ancestry cluster associated with self-reported Caucasian donors. An earlier analysis of about 620 of the donors applied high-throughput TCR beta sequencing to assess whether each TCR beta V gene segment acted as functional or pseudogenic. On average, about 200,000 unique TCR beta nucleotide sequences were sequenced per donor among a few hundred genotyped donors of the cohort, with approximately 18% of those sequences being non-productive. Donor age, sex, ethnicity and CMV serostatus were collected together with the repertoire data. An early release that covered fewer than 750 HLA-typed donors contained 300 to 350 gigabases of sequencing data and around 85 million unique TCR sequences. Typing coverage varied by locus: roughly 620-640 donors for A, B, C, DRB1 and DQB1; more than 500 for DQA1; around 610 for DPA1; some 470 for DPB1. Genome-wide SNP genotypes for about 55% of the roughly 670 donors were used in a later genetic analysis, which treated that subset as a discovery cohort. The later analysis used no new phenotypic data to find candidate immune exposures, relying instead on TCR beta sequences and their occurrence across donors. Here is what the overall study found, with its caveats: A later analysis found that most CMV-associated TCR beta chains appeared HLA-restricted, with HLA associations seemingly driven largely by CMV exposure. Specific HLA alleles were associated with 18,000 or so TCR beta sequences at a false discovery rate of 0.05 in a later analysis. Several of the top co-occurrence clusters appeared to be linked to parvovirus B19, influenza, CMV and Epstein-Barr virus, according to a later analysis. In a later analysis, HLA-associated TCR beta chains were found to be more clonally expanded and to have lower generation probabilities than equally common non-associated chains. A further reported finding was that TCR beta sequences accurately predicted the HLA-A and HLA-B alleles for most subjects in the first cohort. In an earlier analysis of roughly 500 of the donors, most TCR beta V segments appeared in productive rearrangements about 87% or about 30% of the time, broadly matching IMGT annotations. Because the 87-base-pair reads could not distinguish some IMGT-functional V segments, including TRBV6-2 and TRBV6-3, those segments were excluded. Strong co-occurrence of HLA alleles, especially DR and DQ, made assigning TCR associations to individual alleles difficult. The cohort was sequenced for TCR beta chains only, and without alpha or paired-chain data the features that could be detected were limited. According to a later genetic analysis, donors in an Asian-associated ancestry cluster had fewer N-insertions in productive TCRs than the roughly 700-donor mean. CMV serostatus was the only immune exposure information available for the cohort. In a later analysis, TCR association rates were found to vary across HLA loci, with the most associated TCRs seen for DRB1 alleles and the fewest for HLA-C alleles. It was suggested by the authors that the approach could potentially be generalized to other disease states and immunological phenotypes. Linkage disequilibrium might explain the correlated functional status among segregating V segments, but an unknown experimental factor could not be ruled out. Cytomegalovirus status was reported to be diagnosed by the classifier with high specificity and sensitivity in both the original and validation cohorts. Because HLA typing was unavailable for some donors at each locus, only the typed subset was used in association tests. The earlier analysis of 587 of the donors excluded some 16 rarely observed V segments, including chromosome 9 orphons, because counts were too low. A cluster of highly shared sequence variants was judged likely to represent a technical artifact of the sequencing pipeline. An association between a missense DCLRE1C variant and V-gene and J-gene trimming of TCR beta chains was found in a later genetic analysis and replicated in an independent cohort. Most TCR sequences were observed very rarely across donors, whereas some public TCRs were present in many individuals. The study gave a list of over 150 TCR beta chains associated with cytomegalovirus. In vitro tests confirmed that a few of the cytomegalovirus-associated TCR beta chains recognize cytomegalovirus antigens. Sequencing depth was assumed to be roughly uniform across donors in the presence/absence analyses, though that assumption may not hold.

On this clone: Its specific antigen is unknown. No base qualities exist here, and no much larger clone lies one base off it.

The cohort comprised some 730 healthy bone marrow donors. At the time of sampling, all cohort members were nominally healthy, though unrecorded immune exposures were likely present. The donor was CMV seronegative and belonged to the group of roughly 330 seronegative cohort members. Every donor gave a peripheral blood sample, and the peripheral blood mononuclear cells from that sample were used for TCR beta sequencing. The Qiagen DNeasy Blood Extraction Kit was used to extract genomic DNA from the blood cell samples. CDR1 and CDR2 are drawn from the germline V gene: SGHAT, FQNNGV. The CDR3, from cysteine to phenylalanine, totals 13 residues. Just the 39-base CDR3 DNA is kept, in frame starting at base 1. Relative to germline, V is 5 bases shorter and J is 2 bases shorter, with 10 bases between their ends. Library construction relied on the immunoSEQ multiplex PCR assay. The multiplex PCR relied on a mix of 60 forward primers for TCR Vbeta segments and 13 reverse primers for TCR Jbeta segments. The CDR3 region of rearranged TCR beta genes was amplified from genomic DNA by a multiplex PCR assay. The amplified TCR beta libraries were sequenced on the Illumina HiSeq System as 87-base-pair reads. Per the original workflow: A later analysis counted about 80 million unique TCR beta chains across the 670 or so repertoires, and some 11 million of these chains were shared by at least two donors. Raw reads were error-corrected and collapsed into unique sequences with a nearest-neighbor algorithm that merged closely related sequences to remove PCR and sequencing errors. V, D and J gene segments were assigned by aligning CDR3 sequences to IMGT reference sequences. Each retained sequence needed at least a six-nucleotide match to both a V gene segment and a J gene segment. A rearrangement counted as productive if the CDR3 had no stop codons and remained in frame with V and J, and every other rearrangement counted as non-productive. CDR3 was defined by IMGT convention, running from the second conserved V-encoded cysteine to the conserved J-encoded phenylalanine. In an earlier analysis of around 640 of the donors, sequences lacking an unambiguous match to a single V gene segment were excluded. In an earlier analysis of some 590 of the donors, a V segment was called functional when productive rearrangements were above 56.7%, and segregating when the standard deviation between donors exceeded 5%. To diagnose cytomegalovirus status from the catalog of TCR beta chain sequences, a statistical classification framework was built. In a later analysis, V and J genes were assigned by comparing TCR nucleotide sequences against IMGT/GENE-DB human TR gene sequences. A later analysis assigned CDR3 sequences and most-parsimonious VDJ recombination scenarios with the TCRdist pipeline. In a later analysis, every TCR beta chain was defined by the combination of its CDR3 amino acid sequence and its V-gene family, and reads without a unique V-gene family were dropped. A later analysis removed 550 to 700 highly shared, low-generation-probability nucleotide sequences to deal with suspected cross-contamination and a sequencing artifact. For each public chain, a later analysis derived a clonal expansion index from normalized ranks of inferred template counts within each repertoire. In a later analysis, generation probabilities were computed with a VDJ recombination model fitted to out-of-frame rearrangements, and the resulting probabilities were checked against IGoR. In a later analysis, TCR-TCR, TCR-HLA and TCR-CMV co-occurrence was scored with hypergeometric tests, and a repertoire-size bias correction was applied to TCR pairs. To estimate false discovery rates, a later analysis permuted the HLA or CMV assignments 20 times. A later analysis grouped co-occurring TCRs with DBSCAN, adding TCRdist sequence similarity when clustering within HLA-allele-positive subsets. Repertoires with fewer than 30,000 or more than 120,000 public chains were left out of co-occurrence clustering, as were about five repertoires with anomalous nucleotide sharing. TCRdb re-hosts the immuneACCESS table, in-frame sequences only. Its copies lack some clones; in the studies checked, an unresolved V gene accounts for under half of them, and the cause for the rest is not known. The V and J calls and clone size come from that table; D and trimming were worked out from the DNA. The sample data list 150,000 or so clones, and roughly 85% of these were observed just once. The top ten clonotypes cover 1.3% of the sample.

The clonotype originates from a man aged 25 to 40 in good health and CMV-seronegative. Sequenced input: PBMCs. The chain joins TRBV11-2 to TRBJ2-7; the D gene is perhaps TRBD2, from 6 matching bases. The CDR3 sequence is CASSDGTAYEQYF. The nucleotides read TGTGCCAGCAGCGATGGGACTGCCTACGAGCAGTACTTC.